These 12 T cell receptor beta chains originate from one sample sequenced in a study of blood T cell repertoires in COVID-19. Repertoires were generated with immunoSEQ multiplex PCR, while TCRdb's copy carries only in-frame clones and drops some. The repertoire consists of 260,000 or so clones, with approximately 86% occurring once and the leading ten covering roughly 9.1%. Sample: peripheral blood. The source is a man in his late teens or twenties with active or convalescent COVID-19.

V gene TRBV6-5 combines with J gene TRBJ1-5; D remains unclear. The germline gives CDR1 MNHEY, CDR2 SVGAGI. This CDR3 has 14 amino acids. The germline V and J ends were trimmed by 6 bases and 5 bases, with 14 bases remaining between them. CDR3 protein: CASRAVPADQPQHF. In DNA, the CDR3 is TGTGCCAGCAGGGCCGTGCCTGCGGATCAGCCCCAGCATTTT.

The gene calls are TRBV9 and TRBJ2-3; 12 bases align to TRBD2. The V gene's germline CDR1 is SGDLS and CDR2 YYNGEE. The V gene end was trimmed by 0 bases and the J gene end by 0 bases; junction bases not matched to a gene: 2. This CDR3 has 17 amino acids. The CDR3 sequence: CASSVDLAGGSTDTQYF. CDR3 sequence (DNA): TGTGCCAGCAGCGTAGATCTAGCGGGGGGGAGCACAGATACGCAGTATTTT.

This rearrangement joins TRBV4-1 to TRBJ2-7; 8 bases fit TRBD2. V was pared by 4 bases and J by 3 bases, with 2 bases of the junction left unmatched. The CDR3 totals 13 residues. CDR1 is MGHRA and CDR2 is YSYEKL in the germline V gene. The CDR3 sequence: CASSPLAGYEQYF. In DNA, the CDR3 is TGCGCCAGCAGCCCCCTAGCGGGCTACGAGCAGTACTTC.

This clone was observed a handful of times. This rearrangement joins TRBV7-2 to TRBJ2-3; 9 bases agree with TRBD2. Germline V gives CDR1 SGHTA, CDR2 FQGNSA. This CDR3 contains 15 residues. V lost 6 bases, J lost 0 bases, and 4 bases stayed unmatched. CDR3 amino acids: CASSSSGVSTDTQYF. In DNA, the CDR3 is TGTGCCAGCAGTTCTAGCGGGGTGAGCACAGATACGCAGTATTTT.

This clone was seen a handful of times. This sequence joins TRBV2 and TRBJ2-5; possible D gene TRBD1, 6 bases. V was trimmed by 3 bases and J by 2 bases, leaving 7 bases between them. Germline CDR1 SNHLY, CDR2 FYNNEI. The CDR3 is made up of 13 amino acids. The CDR3, as DNA: TGTGCCAGCAGTGACAGGGGACAAGAGACCCAGTACTTC. It translates to CASSDRGQETQYF.

The chain links TRBV19 to TRBJ1-2; D might be TRBD1 (5 bases). Per the germline V gene, CDR1 is LNHDA and CDR2 is SQIVND (reference sequence). V was shortened by 3 bases and J by 8 bases, with 16 bases between the two germline ends. CDR3 length: 14 amino acids. The CDR3 reads CASSITGGSYGYTF. Here the CDR3 DNA reads TGTGCCAGTAGTATCACAGGAGGGTCATACGGCTACACCTTC. Together with reference TRBV19 and TRBJ1-2, the CDR3 gives the full variable domain: DGGITQSPKYLFRKEGQNVTLSCEQNLNHDAMYWYRQDPGQGLRLIYYSQIVNDFQKGDIAEGYSVSREKKESFPLTVTSAQKNPTAFYLCASSITGGSYGYTFGSGTRLTVV.

With respect to this clone: The same CDR3 is also encoded by other DNA sequences in this sample. V usage is TRBV5-1 and J usage is TRBJ1-1, with D tentatively TRBD1 (5 bases). Trimming stripped 0 bases from V and 2 bases from J, with 8 bases between. From germline, CDR1 is SGHRS and CDR2 YFSETQ. This CDR3 contains 14 residues. The CDR3 DNA reads as TGCGCCAGCAGCTTGGGAAGGGGAAACACTGAAGCTTTCTTT. This codes for CASSLGRGNTEAFF.

The chain recombines TRBV11-2 with TRBJ1-2, with TRBD1 identical over 11 bases. The CDR3 has 16 amino acids. Per the germline V gene, CDR1 is SGHAT and CDR2 is FQNNGV. V lost 3 bases, J lost 4 bases, and 7 bases stayed unmatched. This chain's CDR3 is CASSLGQGGSLYGYTF. The DNA of the CDR3 is TGTGCCAGCAGCTTGGGACAGGGGGGATCCCTCTATGGCTACACCTTC.

On this clone: This same CDR3 is encoded by further DNA sequences in the sample. J is TRBJ1-2 and V is TRBV6-5; 7 bases are a match to TRBD1. Trimming took 0 bases from V and 6 from J; bases not matched to a gene: 1. The CDR3 is made up of 13 amino acids. Germline CDR1 MNHEY, CDR2 SVGAGI. CDR3 region: CASSYSTGHGYTF. The CDR3 DNA follows: TGTGCCAGCAGTTACTCGACAGGGCATGGCTACACCTTC.

This clone has a single count. V is TRBV7-9 and J is TRBJ2-1; 9 nucleotides agree with TRBD1. The trim removed 5 bases at V and 6 bases at J, leaving 5 bases unmatched. CDR3 length: 14 residues. The germline CDR1 and CDR2 sequences are SEHNR and FQNEAQ (reference sequence). The CDR3 is CASSPGQGINEQFF. In DNA, the CDR3 is TGTGCCAGCAGCCCTGGACAGGGGATCAATGAGCAGTTCTTC. Using reference TRBV7-9 and TRBJ2-1 for the parts outside the CDR3, the full variable domain is DTGVSQNPRHKITKRGQNVTFRCDPISEHNRLYWYRQTLGQGPEFLTYFQNEAQLEKSRLLSDRFSAERPKGSFSTLEIQRTEQGDSAMYLCASSPGQGINEQFFGPGTRLTVL.

The chain combines TRBV7-6 with TRBJ2-2; D unclear. The CDR3 contains 12 residues. The V gene's germline CDR1 is SGHVS and CDR2 FNYEAQ. V was trimmed by 5 bases and J by 2 bases, leaving 3 bases between them. CDR3 sequence: CASSPNTGELFF. The CDR3 region has the DNA TGTGCCAGCAGCCCAAACACCGGGGAGCTGTTTTTT.

The chain carries TRBV2 and TRBJ1-1; 10 nucleotides match TRBD1. The V segment lost 9 bases and the J segment 6 bases; nucleotides outside the gene matches: 1. The CDR3 is made up of 11 amino acids. Germline values: CDR1 SNHLY, CDR2 FYNNEI. CDR3 in amino acids: CARGQGAEAFF. CDR3 DNA sequence: TGTGCCAGAGGACAGGGGGCTGAAGCTTTCTTT.